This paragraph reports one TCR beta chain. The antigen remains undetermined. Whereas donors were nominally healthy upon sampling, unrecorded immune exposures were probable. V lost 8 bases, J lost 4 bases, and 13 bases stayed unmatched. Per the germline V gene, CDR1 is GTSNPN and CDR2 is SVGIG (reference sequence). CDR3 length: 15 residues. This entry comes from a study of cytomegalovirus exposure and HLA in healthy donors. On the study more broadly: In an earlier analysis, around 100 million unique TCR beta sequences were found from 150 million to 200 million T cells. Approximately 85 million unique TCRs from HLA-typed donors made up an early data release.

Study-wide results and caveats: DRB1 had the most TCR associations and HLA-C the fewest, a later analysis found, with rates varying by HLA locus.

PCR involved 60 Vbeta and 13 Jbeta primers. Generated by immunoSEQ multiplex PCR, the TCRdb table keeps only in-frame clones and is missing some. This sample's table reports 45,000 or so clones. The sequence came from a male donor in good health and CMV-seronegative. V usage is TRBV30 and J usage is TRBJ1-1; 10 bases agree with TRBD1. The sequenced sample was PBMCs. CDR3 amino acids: CAGGETGGRVTEAFF. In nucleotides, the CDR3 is TGTGCCGGGGGGGAGACAGGGGGCAGGGTCACTGAAGCTTTCTTT.